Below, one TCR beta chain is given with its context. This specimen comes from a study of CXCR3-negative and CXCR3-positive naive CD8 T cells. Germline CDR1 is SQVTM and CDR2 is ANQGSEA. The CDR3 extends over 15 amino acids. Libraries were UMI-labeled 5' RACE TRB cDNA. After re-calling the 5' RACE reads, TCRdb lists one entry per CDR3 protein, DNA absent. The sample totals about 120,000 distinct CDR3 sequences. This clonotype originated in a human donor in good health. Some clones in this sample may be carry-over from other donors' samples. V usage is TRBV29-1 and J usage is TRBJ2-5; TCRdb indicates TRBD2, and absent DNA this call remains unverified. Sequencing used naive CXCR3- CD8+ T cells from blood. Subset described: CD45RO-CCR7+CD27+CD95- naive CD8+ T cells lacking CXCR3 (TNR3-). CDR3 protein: CSVDFLAGGMETQYF.